This TCR beta chain was identified during a study of blood T cells in healthy people across ages. The CDR3 consists of 14 residues. Germline V gene lookup returns CDR1 DFQATT and CDR2 SNEGSKA (reference sequence). The ends were cut back, 3 bases at V and 1 base at J, with 13 bases in the middle. Next came a second PCR, run for about 6 to 12 cycles, which used a sample-barcoded 5' primer along with a J-beta primer mix. Unique molecular identifiers of 12 random nucleotides labeled each cDNA. TCRdb fed the 5' RACE reads into MiXCR, producing one record per CDR3 protein. The repertoire holds 700,000 to 900,000 distinct CDR3 sequences, 25% to 30% seen once, with about 3% in the top ten. This clonotype was found a few times. What it binds is not known. The study's findings and limits: Whereas aged donors had fewer naive CD4+ cells, long-lived donors had more of them and higher diversity.

These sequences were also reported in another study, on T cells of mothers and their children.

The specimen was blood. This clonotype was sampled from a boy between 5 and 17 years old in good health. The chain couples TRBV20-1 to TRBJ2-7; D ambiguous. This CDR3 is CSASWGVSSYEQYF. The CDR3 nucleotides are TGCAGTGCTAGCTGGGGTGTCAGTTCCTACGAGCAGTACTTC.